The clone carrying this T cell receptor (beta chain) was counted a few times. Its antigen is undetermined. The entry originates in a study of cytomegalovirus exposure and HLA in healthy donors. General observations from the study: Associated with cytomegalovirus, according to the listing, were 150 to 200 TCR beta chains.

The CDR3 length is 15 residues. Trimming pared 2 bases from V and 10 bases from J, leaving 18 bases between. The germline gives CDR1 SGHTA, CDR2 FQGNSA. PCR was performed using 60 Vbeta and 13 Jbeta primers. Libraries were prepared by immunoSEQ multiplex PCR; TCRdb keeps only in-frame clonotypes and omits some of them. The table shows roughly 150,000 clones, with more than 75% occurring only once. J is TRBJ2-1 and V is TRBV7-2; the D gene is possibly TRBD2 (5 bases). The receptor was derived from a male donor in good health and CMV-seronegative. Material: PBMCs. For the CDR3, the DNA is TGTGCCAGCAGCTTAACGACCGGGAAAGGCCGCGAGCAGTTCTTC. Amino acids: CASSLTTGKGREQFF.